A selection of T cell receptor beta chains follows, all from one sample in a study of CD8+CD57+ T cells in acquired aplastic anemia. MiXCR, applied by TCRdb to the reads, yields one record per CDR3 protein. The sample has tens of thousands of distinct CDR3 sequences, roughly 58% seen once. The material sequenced was sorted CD4+, CD8+, or CD8+CD57+ T cells (not recorded which) from PBMCs. These receptors were taken from a human donor in good health, serving as a control. The CDR3 runs from the conserved cysteine through the conserved F or W. A D gene is named only where the DNA matches it firmly. Clone size is stated in some rows and not others, as once, few, many or a class when expanded.

abundance,j_gene,v_gene,d_gene,CDR3nt,CDR3aa
many,TRBJ2-5,TRBV30,NA,TGTGCCTGGAGTGTAGGTGTGAGGGGGTACCAAGAGACCCAGTACTTC,CAWSVGVRGYQETQYF
NA,TRBJ2-1,TRBV19,TRBD2,TGTGCCAGTAGTTCTAAGCGGGAGGAGCAGTTCTTC,CASSSKREEQFF
few,TRBJ1-6,TRBV15,NA,TGTGCCACCAGCAGAGAACAGGGTATGGGTTCACCCCTCCACTTT,CATSREQGMGSPLHF
many,TRBJ2-1,TRBV25-1,NA,TGTGCCAGCAGTAGCCCGGGCGACTACAATGAGCAGTTCTTC,CASSSPGDYNEQFF
NA,TRBJ1-1,TRBV18,NA,TGTGCCAGCTCCTCCGACTTGAACACTGAAGCTTTCTTT,CASSSDLNTEAFF
once,TRBJ2-1,TRBV15,TRBD1,TGTGCCACCAGCAGGGGGGACAGCTCGATAGGGAATGAGCAGTTCTTC,CATSRGDSSIGNEQFF
many,TRBJ2-5,TRBV6-6,NA,TGTGCCAGCAGTTACTCCCAAGAGACCCAGTACTTC,CASSYSQETQYF
NA,TRBJ1-2,TRBV2,NA,TGTGCCAGCAGTGAAGTCCAGGTGGACTATGGCTACACCTTC,CASSEVQVDYGYTF
few,TRBJ2-2,TRBV24-1,TRBD2,TGTGCCACCTCTAGCGGCAGGAGGGACACCGGGGAGCTGTTTTTT,CATSSGRRDTGELFF
many,TRBJ1-1,TRBV28,NA,TGTGCCAGCACTCGAGTCTCAGGCTACACTGAAGCTTTCTTT,CASTRVSGYTEAFF
medium-sized,TRBJ2-3,TRBV29-1,TRBD2,TGCAGCGTAATACCCGACGGGACTAGCGGGTTTGGTACGCAGTATTTT,CSVIPDGTSGFGTQYF
few,TRBJ2-1,TRBV2,NA,TGTGCCAGCAGTGCTGCCTGGTACAATGAGCAGTTCTTC,CASSAAWYNEQFF
NA,TRBJ2-3,TRBV5-1,TRBD2,TGCGCCAGCAGACAACTAGCGGGAGGGCCTATGGGGACAGATACGCAGTATTTT,CASRQLAGGPMGTDTQYF
NA,TRBJ2-7,TRBV2,TRBD2,TGTGCCAGCAGGCGGACTAGCGGGATCGACGAGCAGTACTTC,CASRRTSGIDEQYF
NA,TRBJ2-7,TRBV25-1,TRBD1,TGTGCCAGCAGTGAGTGGGCCGGGACAGGGGAGGATGGCGAGCAGTACTTC,CASSEWAGTGEDGEQYF
many,TRBJ1-1,TRBV9,TRBD1,TGTGCCAGCAGCGTAGCTCGGACAGGGAACACTGAAGCTTTCTTT,CASSVARTGNTEAFF
NA,TRBJ1-2,TRBV29-1,NA,TGCAGCGCTCAACAGGAGACTAACTATGGCTACACCTTC,CSAQQETNYGYTF
NA,TRBJ2-3,TRBV20-1,NA,TGCAGTGCGAGATACACAGATACGCAGTATTTT,CSARYTDTQYF
NA,TRBJ2-1,TRBV2,NA,TGTGCCACCCGAGGACGGAACTCCTACAATGAGCAGTTCTTC,CATRGRNSYNEQFF
NA,TRBJ1-6,TRBV29-1,NA,TGCAGCGTTGTGGCTAGGGACACGCTCCACTTT,CSVVARDTLHF
many,TRBJ1-1,TRBV19,TRBD1,TGTGCCAGTAGTAACAACAGGGGGACTGAAGCTTTCTTT,CASSNNRGTEAFF
NA,TRBJ2-1,TRBV11-2,TRBD2,TGTGCCAGCAGCTTAGAGGGACTAGCGGGTCATGAGCAGTTCTTC,CASSLEGLAGHEQFF